The 17 T cell receptor beta chains below were found in one sample sequenced in a study of cytomegalovirus exposure and HLA in healthy donors. The PCR employed 60 Vbeta primers together with 13 Jbeta primers. Profiling relied on immunoSEQ multiplex PCR, and the TCRdb table lists in-frame clones only, not all of them. This sample has around 50,000 clones; about 50% occur once, and the top ten carry about an eighth. Source material: PBMCs. All receptors derive from a human donor in good health.

This clone was counted only a few times. The rearrangement links TRBV11-2 to TRBJ2-1; the D gene is possibly TRBD2 (7 bases). Deletions cut 2 bases from V and 4 bases from J, with 15 bases between. This CDR3 is 16 amino acids long. Per germline, CDR1 SGHAT and CDR2 FQNNGV. CDR3: CASSLQGAGTYNEQFF. DNA for the CDR3: TGTGCCAGCAGCTTACAGGGAGCGGGGACATACAATGAGCAGTTCTTC.

This clone appeared a few times. CDR3 nucleotide sequence: TGTGCCTGGGAGGGGCAGGGGAATTCACCCCTCCACTTT. Protein sequence: CAWEGQGNSPLHF. The chain couples TRBV30 to TRBJ1-6; possible D gene TRBD1, 6 bases. Germline V gene data show CDR1 as GTSNPN and CDR2 as SVGIG (reference sequence). V lost 5 bases to trimming and J lost 7 bases, with 12 bases between them. The CDR3 runs 13 residues.

This clone was counted a few times. The chain is built from TRBV7-8 and TRBJ1-2; D not certain. This CDR3 has 13 residues. Germline V CDR1 and CDR2: SGHVS, FQNEAQ. V lost 0 bases to trimming and J lost 8 bases, with 10 bases between them. The CDR3 coding sequence is TGTGCCAGCAGCTTAGCGCTCAGAGGGGGCTACACCTTC. Its translation is CASSLALRGGYTF.

This chain links TRBV6-6 with TRBJ1-5; a possible D gene is TRBD1 (5 bases). V gave up 7 bases and J gave up 4 bases, with 11 bases separating them. CDR3 length: 13 residues. Per germline, CDR1 MNHNY and CDR2 SVGAGI (reference sequence). The CDR3 region is CASIRQPNQPQHF. CDR3 nucleotides: TGTGCCAGCATAAGACAGCCTAATCAGCCCCAGCATTTT.

This clone was seen a few times. CDR3 sequence reads: CASSVALTGTYYGYTF. CDR3 DNA sequence: TGCGCCAGCAGCGTTGCGTTAACAGGCACCTACTATGGCTACACCTTC. V gene TRBV5-1 combines with J gene TRBJ1-2, with D maybe TRBD1 (5 bases). The V gene lost 4 bases and the J gene lost 3 bases, with 19 bases spanning the gap. This CDR3 has 16 residues. Germline values: CDR1 SGHRS, CDR2 YFSETQ.

This chain uses TRBV4-1 with TRBJ2-1, with D possibly TRBD2 on 5 matching bases. V lost 0 bases and J lost 5, with 14 bases in between. Germline V gene lookup returns CDR1 MGHRA and CDR2 YSYEKL. The CDR3 covers 16 residues. The CDR3 reads CASSQEVGFGDNEQFF. The CDR3 nucleotides read TGCGCCAGCAGCCAAGAGGTTGGTTTCGGGGACAATGAGCAGTTCTTC.

The chain is built from TRBV5-1 and TRBJ2-7; no reliable D call. Germline V gene lookup returns CDR1 SGHRS and CDR2 YFSETQ. CDR3 length: 14 residues. Trimming took 0 bases from V and 3 from J, leaving 10 bases between them. CDR3 DNA: TGCGCCAGCAGCTTGGCTGCAGGATACTACGAGCAGTACTTC. As protein: CASSLAAGYYEQYF.

The DNA of the CDR3 is TGTGCCAGCAGTTTTGGGAGAGGCTACACCTTC. This gives the protein CASSFGRGYTF. The chain carries TRBV28 and TRBJ1-2, with D unresolved. V gave up 3 bases and J gave up 8 bases, with 7 bases separating them. Germline V gene data show CDR1 as MDHEN and CDR2 as SYDVKM. The CDR3 contains 11 residues.

The rearrangement joins TRBV7-2 to TRBJ2-7; 7 bases match TRBD1. Germline trimming cut 3 bases from V and 4 bases from J; bases unmatched to any gene: 6. This CDR3 has 14 residues. CDR1 is SGHTA, CDR2 FQGNSA, per germline. The CDR3 loop reads CASSFSRGKYEQYF. The CDR3 nucleotides are TGTGCCAGCAGCTTCTCCAGGGGGAAATACGAGCAGTACTTC.

This clone has just a few counts. The chain couples TRBV27 to TRBJ2-7, with 16 bases aligning to TRBD2. The CDR3 covers 18 residues. J gave up 0 bases and V 5 bases, and 7 bases lay outside the gene matches. The germline V gene encodes CDR1 MNHEY and CDR2 SMNVEV (reference sequence). CDR3 protein: CASSPSGLAGGFSYEQYF. For the CDR3, the DNA is TGTGCCAGCAGTCCTTCGGGACTAGCGGGGGGGTTCTCCTACGAGCAGTACTTC.

This clone came up a few times. The genes are TRBV4-2 and TRBJ2-1; 9 nucleotides agree with TRBD2. The CDR3 is 17 residues long. Per germline, CDR1 LGHNA and CDR2 YNFKEQ. J was trimmed by 3 bases and V by 1 base; bases with no gene match: 7. The CDR3 region is CASSQGGGGAFYNEQFF. Written as DNA, the CDR3 is TGTGCCAGCAGCCAAGGTGGCGGGGGGGCCTTCTACAATGAGCAGTTCTTC.

This chain connects TRBV30 to TRBJ1-6; weak D call: TRBD1 (5 bases). Trimming took 0 bases from V and 13 from J, leaving 13 bases between them. The CDR3 contains 13 residues. Germline assignment: CDR1 GTSNPN and CDR2 SVGIG (reference sequence). The CDR3 reads CAWSVQWGGPLHF. Here the CDR3 DNA reads TGTGCCTGGAGTGTCCAGTGGGGGGGTCCCCTCCACTTT.

This chain joins TRBV5-1 and TRBJ2-3; D perhaps matches TRBD1 (6 bases). Germline loops: CDR1 SGHRS, CDR2 YFSETQ. The CDR3 contains 16 residues. V lost 5 bases, J lost 2 bases, and 18 bases lay in between. CDR3 sequence (DNA): TGCGCCAGCAGGTATACTGGACAGACTATCACAGATACGCAGTATTTT. This codes for CASRYTGQTITDTQYF.

This CDR3 is CASRGRGTQGYTF. CDR3 nucleotides: TGTGCCAGCAGGGGACGGGGGACCCAAGGCTACACCTTC. The chain couples TRBV2 to TRBJ1-2, with D perhaps TRBD1 (5 bases). V lost 6 bases, J lost 8 bases, and 16 bases lay in between. The CDR3 extends over 13 amino acids. CDR1 is SNHLY and CDR2 is FYNNEI in the germline V gene.

The V call is TRBV19, the J call TRBJ1-5; tentative D call: TRBD1 (5 bases). The germline V and J ends were trimmed by 9 bases and 1 base, with 13 bases remaining between them. Germline V gene data show CDR1 as LNHDA and CDR2 as SQIVND (reference sequence). This CDR3 is 14 amino acids long. The CDR3 bases are TGTGCCAGCGTTCTCCAGGGCAGCAATCAGCCCCAGCATTTT. It codes for CASVLQGSNQPQHF.

The V call is TRBV28, the J call TRBJ1-5; 7 nucleotides agree with TRBD1. The junction had 5 bases not matched to a gene; V was cut back by 7 bases and J by 5 bases. Per the germline V gene, CDR1 is MDHEN and CDR2 is SYDVKM. There are 13 residues in the CDR3. CDR3 sequence: CASKQGWDQPQHF. CDR3 DNA: TGTGCCAGCAAACAGGGGTGGGATCAGCCCCAGCATTTT. Full variable domain (rest looked up from reference TRBV28 and TRBJ1-5): DVKVTQSSRYLVKRTGEKVFLECVQDMDHENMFWYRQDPGLGLRLIYFSYDVKMKEKGDIPEGYSVSREKKERFSLILESASTNQTSMYLCASKQGWDQPQHFGDGTRLSIL.

Worth noting for this clone: Other nucleotide sequences from this sample produce the same CDR3. The genes are TRBV15 and TRBJ1-5; D may be TRBD1 (5 bases). V lost 0 bases and J 7 bases, leaving 10 bases between the germline ends. CDR3 length: 14 amino acids. Germline V gene sequence: CDR1 LNHNV, CDR2 YYDKDF (reference sequence). The CDR3 DNA reads as TGTGCCACCAGCAGAGATTGGGGGGACCAGCCCCAGCATTTT. Residues: CATSRDWGDQPQHF.